The T cell receptor beta chain described here comes from a study of T cell responses to AZD1222 COVID-19 vaccine. Overall study findings and caveats: Most donors were white British, females outnumbered males, and clonal diversity was possibly underestimated. Targeting of unmutated variant regions was reportedly seen in nearly half of spike-specific TCRs. Every sample of the repertoires postdated the peak T cell response.

Repertoires were generated with immunoSEQ multiplex PCR, while TCRdb's copy carries only in-frame clones and drops some. Of roughly 140,000 clones listed, over 70% are singletons. On this clone: What it binds is not known.

Here the sequenced sample was peripheral blood, taken 28 days after the second AZD1222 dose. This TCR was recovered from an adult who received the AZD1222 COVID-19 vaccine.

CDR3 DNA: TGTGCCAGCAGCTCTTCTGGACAGGGCAAGAGCTCCTATAATTCACCCCTCCACTTT. Translated, it gives CASSSSGQGKSSYNSPLHF. The gene calls are TRBV2 and TRBJ1-6; 8 bases align to TRBD1. V was pared by 6 bases and J by 0 bases, with 13 bases of the junction left unmatched. This CDR3 region has 19 residues. The germline gives CDR1 SNHLY, CDR2 FYNNEI.